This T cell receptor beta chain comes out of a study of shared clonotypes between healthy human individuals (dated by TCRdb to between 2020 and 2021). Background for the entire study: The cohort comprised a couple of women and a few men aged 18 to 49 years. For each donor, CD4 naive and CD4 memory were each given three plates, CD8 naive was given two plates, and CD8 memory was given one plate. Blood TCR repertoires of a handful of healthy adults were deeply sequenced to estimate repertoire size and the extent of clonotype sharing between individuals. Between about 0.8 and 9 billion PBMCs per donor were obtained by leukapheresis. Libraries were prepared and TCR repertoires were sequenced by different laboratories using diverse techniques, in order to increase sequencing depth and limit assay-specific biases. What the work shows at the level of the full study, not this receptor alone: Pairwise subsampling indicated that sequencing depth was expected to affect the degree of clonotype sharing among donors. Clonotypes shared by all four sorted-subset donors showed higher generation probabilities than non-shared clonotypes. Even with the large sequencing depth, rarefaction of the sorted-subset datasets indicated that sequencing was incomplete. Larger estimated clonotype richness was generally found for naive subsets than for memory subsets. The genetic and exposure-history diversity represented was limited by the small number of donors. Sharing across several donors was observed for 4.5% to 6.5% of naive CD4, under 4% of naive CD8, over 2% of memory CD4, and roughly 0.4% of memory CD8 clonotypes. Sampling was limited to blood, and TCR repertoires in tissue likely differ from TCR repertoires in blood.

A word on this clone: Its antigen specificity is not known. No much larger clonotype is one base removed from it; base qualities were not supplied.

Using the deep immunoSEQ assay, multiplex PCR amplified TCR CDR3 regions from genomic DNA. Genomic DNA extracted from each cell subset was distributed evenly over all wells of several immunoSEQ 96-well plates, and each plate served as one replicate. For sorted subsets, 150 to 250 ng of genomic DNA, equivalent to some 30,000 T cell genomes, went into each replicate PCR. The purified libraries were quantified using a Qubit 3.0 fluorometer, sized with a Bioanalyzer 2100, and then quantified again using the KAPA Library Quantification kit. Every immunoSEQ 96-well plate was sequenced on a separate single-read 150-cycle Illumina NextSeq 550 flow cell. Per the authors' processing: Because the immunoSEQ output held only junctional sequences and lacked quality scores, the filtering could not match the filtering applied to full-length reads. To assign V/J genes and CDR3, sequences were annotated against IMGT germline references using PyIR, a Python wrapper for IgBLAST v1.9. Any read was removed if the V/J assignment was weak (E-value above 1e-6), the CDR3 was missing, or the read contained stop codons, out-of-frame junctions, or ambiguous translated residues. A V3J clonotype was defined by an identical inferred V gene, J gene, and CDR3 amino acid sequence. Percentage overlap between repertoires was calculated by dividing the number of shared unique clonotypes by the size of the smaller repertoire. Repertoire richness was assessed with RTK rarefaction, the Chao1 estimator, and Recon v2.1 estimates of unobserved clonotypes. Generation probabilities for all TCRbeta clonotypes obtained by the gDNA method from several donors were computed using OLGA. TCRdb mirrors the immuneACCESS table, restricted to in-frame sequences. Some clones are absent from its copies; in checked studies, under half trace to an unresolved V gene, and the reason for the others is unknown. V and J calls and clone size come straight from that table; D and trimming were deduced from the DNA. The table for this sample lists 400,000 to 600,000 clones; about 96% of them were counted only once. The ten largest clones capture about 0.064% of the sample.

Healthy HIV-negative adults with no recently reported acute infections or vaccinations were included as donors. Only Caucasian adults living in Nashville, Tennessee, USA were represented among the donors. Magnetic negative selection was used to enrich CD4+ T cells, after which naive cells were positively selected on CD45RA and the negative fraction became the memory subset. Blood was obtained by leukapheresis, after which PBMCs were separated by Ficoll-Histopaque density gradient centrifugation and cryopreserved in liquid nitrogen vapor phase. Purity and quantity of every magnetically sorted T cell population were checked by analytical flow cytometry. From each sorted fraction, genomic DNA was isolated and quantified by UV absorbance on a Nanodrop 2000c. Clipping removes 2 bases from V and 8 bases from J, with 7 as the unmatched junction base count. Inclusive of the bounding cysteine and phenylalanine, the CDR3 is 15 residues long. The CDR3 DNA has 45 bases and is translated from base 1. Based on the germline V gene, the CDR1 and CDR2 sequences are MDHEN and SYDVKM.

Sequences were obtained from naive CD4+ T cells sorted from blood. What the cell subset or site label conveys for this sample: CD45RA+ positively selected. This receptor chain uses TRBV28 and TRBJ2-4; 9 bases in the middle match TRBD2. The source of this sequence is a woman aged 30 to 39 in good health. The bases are TGTGCCAGCAGTTTAGGGGGAGCGGGAGGTGACATTCAGTACTTC. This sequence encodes CASSLGGAGGDIQYF.